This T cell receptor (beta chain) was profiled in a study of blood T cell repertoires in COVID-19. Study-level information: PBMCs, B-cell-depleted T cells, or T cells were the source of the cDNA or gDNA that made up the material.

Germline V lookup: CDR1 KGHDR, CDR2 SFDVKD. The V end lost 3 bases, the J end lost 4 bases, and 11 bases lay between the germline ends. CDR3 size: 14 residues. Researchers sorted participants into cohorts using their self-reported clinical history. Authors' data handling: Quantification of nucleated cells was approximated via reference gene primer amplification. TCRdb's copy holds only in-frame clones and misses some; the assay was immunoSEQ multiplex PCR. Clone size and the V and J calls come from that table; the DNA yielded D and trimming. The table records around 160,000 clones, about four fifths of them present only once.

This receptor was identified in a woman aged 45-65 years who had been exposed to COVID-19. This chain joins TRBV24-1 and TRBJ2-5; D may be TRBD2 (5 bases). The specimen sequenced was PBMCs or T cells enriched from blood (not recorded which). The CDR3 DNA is TGTGCCACCAGTGATACCAGGAGGTCAGAGACCCAGTACTTC. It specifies CATSDTRRSETQYF.